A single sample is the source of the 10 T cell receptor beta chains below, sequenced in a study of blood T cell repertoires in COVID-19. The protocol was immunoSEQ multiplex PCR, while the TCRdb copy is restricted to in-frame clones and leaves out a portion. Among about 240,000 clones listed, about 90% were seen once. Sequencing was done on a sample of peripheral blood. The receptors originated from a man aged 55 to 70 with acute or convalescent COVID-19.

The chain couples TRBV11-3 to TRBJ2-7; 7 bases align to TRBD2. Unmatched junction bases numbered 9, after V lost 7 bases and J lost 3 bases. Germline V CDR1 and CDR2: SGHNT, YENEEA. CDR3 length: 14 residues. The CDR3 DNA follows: TGTGCCAGCACCGATCCGGGACTATACTACGAGCAGTACTTC. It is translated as CASTDPGLYYEQYF.

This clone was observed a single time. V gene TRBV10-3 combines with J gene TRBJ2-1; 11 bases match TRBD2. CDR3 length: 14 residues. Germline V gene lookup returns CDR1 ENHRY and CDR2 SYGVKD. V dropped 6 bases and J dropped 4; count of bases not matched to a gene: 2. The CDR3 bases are TGTGCCATCAGCACTAGCGGGAGTTACAATGAGCAGTTCTTC. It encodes CAISTSGSYNEQFF.

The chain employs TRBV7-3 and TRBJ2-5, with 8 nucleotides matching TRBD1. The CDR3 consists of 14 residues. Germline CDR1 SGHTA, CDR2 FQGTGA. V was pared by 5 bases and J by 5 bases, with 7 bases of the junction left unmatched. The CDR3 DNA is TGTGCCAGCAGCACGACAGGGGACGGGGAGACCCAGTACTTC. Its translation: CASSTTGDGETQYF.

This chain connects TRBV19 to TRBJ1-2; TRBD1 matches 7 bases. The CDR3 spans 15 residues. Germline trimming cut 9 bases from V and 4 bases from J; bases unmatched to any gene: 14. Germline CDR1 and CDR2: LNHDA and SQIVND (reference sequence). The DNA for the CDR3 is TGTGCCAGCCACGTCGGGACAGTTGAGGCCTATGGCTACACCTTC. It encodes CASHVGTVEAYGYTF.

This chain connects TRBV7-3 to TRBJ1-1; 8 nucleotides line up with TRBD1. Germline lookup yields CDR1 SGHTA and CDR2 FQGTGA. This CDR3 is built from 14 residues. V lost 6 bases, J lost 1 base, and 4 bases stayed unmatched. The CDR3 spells CASRRTGSNTEAFF. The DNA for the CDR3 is TGTGCCAGCAGGAGGACAGGGTCGAACACTGAAGCTTTCTTT.

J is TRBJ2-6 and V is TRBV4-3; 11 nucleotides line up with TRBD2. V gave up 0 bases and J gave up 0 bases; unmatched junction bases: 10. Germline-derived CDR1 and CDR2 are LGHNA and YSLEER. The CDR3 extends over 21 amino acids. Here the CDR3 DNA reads TGCGCCAGCAGCCAAGAAGGCCGTCGACTAGCGGGGTACTCTGGGGCCAACGTCCTGACTTTC. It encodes CASSQEGRRLAGYSGANVLTF.

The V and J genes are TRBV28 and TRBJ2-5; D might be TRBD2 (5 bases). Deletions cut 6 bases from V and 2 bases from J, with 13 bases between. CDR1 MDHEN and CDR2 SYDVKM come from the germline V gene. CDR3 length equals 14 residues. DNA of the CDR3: TGTGCCAGCAGCGCTTTCGGGGTTCAAGAGACCCAGTACTTC. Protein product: CASSAFGVQETQYF.

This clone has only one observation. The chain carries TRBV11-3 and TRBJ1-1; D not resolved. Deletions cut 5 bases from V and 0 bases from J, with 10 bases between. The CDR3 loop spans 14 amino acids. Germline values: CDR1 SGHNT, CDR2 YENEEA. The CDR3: CASSPPVMNTEAFF. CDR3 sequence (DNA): TGTGCCAGCAGCCCTCCGGTCATGAACACTGAAGCTTTCTTT.

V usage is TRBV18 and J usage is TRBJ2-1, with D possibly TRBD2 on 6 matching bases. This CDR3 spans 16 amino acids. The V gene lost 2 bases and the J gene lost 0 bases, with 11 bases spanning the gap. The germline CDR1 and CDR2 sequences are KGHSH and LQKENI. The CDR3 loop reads CASSPAAGSSYNEQFF. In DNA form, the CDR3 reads TGTGCCAGCTCACCAGCGGCGGGAAGCTCCTACAATGAGCAGTTCTTC.

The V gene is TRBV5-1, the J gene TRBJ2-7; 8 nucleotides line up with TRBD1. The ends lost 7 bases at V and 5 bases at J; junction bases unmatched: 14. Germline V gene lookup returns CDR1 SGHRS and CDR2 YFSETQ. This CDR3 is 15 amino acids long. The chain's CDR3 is CASHPTQGERNEQYF. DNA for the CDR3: TGCGCCAGCCACCCCACACAGGGGGAGAGGAACGAGCAGTACTTC.